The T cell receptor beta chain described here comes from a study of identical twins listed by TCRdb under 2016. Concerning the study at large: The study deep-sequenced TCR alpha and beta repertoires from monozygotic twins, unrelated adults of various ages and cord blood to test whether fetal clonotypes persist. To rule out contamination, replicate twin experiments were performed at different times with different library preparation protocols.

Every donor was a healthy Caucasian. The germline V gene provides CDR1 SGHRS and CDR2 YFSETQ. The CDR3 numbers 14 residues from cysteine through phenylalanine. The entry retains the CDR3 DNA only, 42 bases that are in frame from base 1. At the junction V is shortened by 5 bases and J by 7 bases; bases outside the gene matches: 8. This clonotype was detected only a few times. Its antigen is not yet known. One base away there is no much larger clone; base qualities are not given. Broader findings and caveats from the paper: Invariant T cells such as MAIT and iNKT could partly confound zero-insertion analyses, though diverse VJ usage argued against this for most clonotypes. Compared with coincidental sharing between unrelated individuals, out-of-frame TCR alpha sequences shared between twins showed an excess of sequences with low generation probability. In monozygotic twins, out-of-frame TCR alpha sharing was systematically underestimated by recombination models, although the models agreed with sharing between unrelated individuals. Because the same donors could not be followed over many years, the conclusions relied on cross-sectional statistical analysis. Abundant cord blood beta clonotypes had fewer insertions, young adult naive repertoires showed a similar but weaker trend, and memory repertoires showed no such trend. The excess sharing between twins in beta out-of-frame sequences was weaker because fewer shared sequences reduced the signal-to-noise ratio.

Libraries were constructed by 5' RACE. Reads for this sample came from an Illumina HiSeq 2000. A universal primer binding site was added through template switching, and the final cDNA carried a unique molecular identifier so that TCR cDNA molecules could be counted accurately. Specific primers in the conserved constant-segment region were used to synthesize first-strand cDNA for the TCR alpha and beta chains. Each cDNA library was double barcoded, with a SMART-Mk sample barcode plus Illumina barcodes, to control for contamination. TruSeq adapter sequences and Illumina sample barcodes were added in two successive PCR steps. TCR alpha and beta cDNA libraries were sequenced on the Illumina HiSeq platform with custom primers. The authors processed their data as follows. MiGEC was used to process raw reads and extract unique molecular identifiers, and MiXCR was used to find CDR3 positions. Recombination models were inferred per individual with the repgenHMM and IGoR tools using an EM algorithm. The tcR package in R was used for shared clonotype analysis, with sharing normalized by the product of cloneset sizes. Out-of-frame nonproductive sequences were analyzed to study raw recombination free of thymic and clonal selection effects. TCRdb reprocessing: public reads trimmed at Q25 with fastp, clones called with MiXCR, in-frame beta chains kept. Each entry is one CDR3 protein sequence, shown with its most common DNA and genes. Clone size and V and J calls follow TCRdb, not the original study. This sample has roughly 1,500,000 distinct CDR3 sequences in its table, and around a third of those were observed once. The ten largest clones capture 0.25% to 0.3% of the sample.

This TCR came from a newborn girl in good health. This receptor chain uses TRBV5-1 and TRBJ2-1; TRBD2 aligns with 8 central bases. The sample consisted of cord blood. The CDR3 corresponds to CASSERGGLNEQFF. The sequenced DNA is TGCGCCAGCAGTGAACGGGGGGGCCTTAATGAGCAGTTCTTC.